Below are 17 T cell receptor beta chains sequenced from a single sample in a study of cytomegalovirus exposure and HLA in healthy donors. Primers: 60 Vbeta forward and 13 Jbeta reverse. Measured with immunoSEQ multiplex PCR; TCRdb has only the in-frame clones, and not every one. The sample contains 160,000 or so clones, approximately 86% of which appear only once. The sequencing input was PBMCs. These receptors were taken from a woman younger than 30 in good health and CMV-seronegative.

The rearrangement uses TRBV9 and TRBJ2-6; D unresolved. Germline assignment: CDR1 SGDLS and CDR2 YYNGEE. This CDR3 comprises 17 residues. Trimming cost V 0 bases and J 0 bases, with 10 bases left between them. The CDR3 region is CASSVGGRYSGANVLTF. The CDR3 DNA follows: TGTGCCAGCAGCGTAGGAGGCCGCTACTCTGGGGCCAACGTCCTGACTTTC. Complete variable domain (other parts from reference TRBV9 and TRBJ2-6): DSGVTQTPKHLITATGQRVTLRCSPRSGDLSVYWYQQSLDQGLQFLIQYYNGEERAKGNILERFSAQQFPDLHSELNLSSLELGDSALYFCASSVGGRYSGANVLTFGAGSRLTVL.

The genes are TRBV5-1 and TRBJ2-3; a weak D match, TRBD1 (6 bases). Germline values: CDR1 SGHRS, CDR2 YFSETQ. The CDR3 length is 14 residues. V was clipped by 0 bases and J by 5 bases, with 10 bases between them. The CDR3 DNA reads TGCGCCAGCAGCTTGGCACAGGGTATAGATACGCAGTATTTT. Its protein product is CASSLAQGIDTQYF.

The chain joins TRBV5-1 to TRBJ1-5; D remains unclear. V was cut by 4 bases and J by 2 bases, with 13 bases left in between. Per the germline V gene, CDR1 is SGHRS and CDR2 is YFSETQ. The CDR3 covers 15 residues. For the CDR3, the DNA is TGCGCCAGCAGCCCCACCCTGGGCGGCAATCAGCCCCAGCATTTT. It translates to CASSPTLGGNQPQHF.

The chain combines TRBV19 with TRBJ2-7; D ambiguous. With 6 bases removed from V and 0 bases from J, the gap between germline ends came to 12 bases. The CDR3 totals 14 residues. CDR1 is LNHDA, CDR2 SQIVND, per germline (reference sequence). In DNA form, the CDR3 reads TGTGCCAGTAGAGACCGATCTAGCTCCTACGAGCAGTACTTC. Translation: CASRDRSSSYEQYF. The full variable domain, with the rest looked up from reference TRBV19 and TRBJ2-7, is DGGITQSPKYLFRKEGQNVTLSCEQNLNHDAMYWYRQDPGQGLRLIYYSQIVNDFQKGDIAEGYSVSREKKESFPLTVTSAQKNPTAFYLCASRDRSSSYEQYFGPGTRLTVT.

Details on this clone: The junction differs from germline at one of its ends, possibly a read error. This CDR3 is also generated by other DNA sequences in the sample. The CDR3 DNA is TGCGCGTCGGGGGAGACGAACACCGGGGAGCTGTTTTTT. As protein: CASGETNTGELFF. The V gene is TRBV10-3, the J gene TRBJ2-2; TRBD2 might be the D (6 bases). Germline V gene sequence: CDR1 ENHRY, CDR2 SYGVKD. This CDR3 contains 13 residues.

In this sample, this clone turned up once. The chain combines TRBV5-1 with TRBJ2-6; D is perhaps TRBD1 (6 bases). Per the germline V gene, CDR1 is SGHRS and CDR2 is YFSETQ. V lost 8 bases, J lost 0 bases, and 12 bases lay in between. The CDR3 is made up of 15 amino acids. The CDR3 loop is CASHREPSGANVLTF. The CDR3 DNA is TGCGCCAGTCACAGGGAACCCTCTGGGGCCAACGTCCTGACTTTC.

The rearrangement joins TRBV12-5 to TRBJ2-2; 9 nucleotides agree with TRBD1. The V gene end was trimmed by 3 bases and the J gene end by 2 bases; junction bases not matched to a gene: 4. Germline V gives CDR1 LGHNT, CDR2 FRNRAP. This CDR3 comprises 16 residues. DNA for the CDR3: TGTGCTAGTGGTTTCGGGACAGGGTTCAACACCGGGGAGCTGTTTTTT. It specifies CASGFGTGFNTGELFF. The full variable domain, in which reference TRBV12-5 and TRBJ2-2 provide the parts outside the CDR3, is DARVTQTPRHKVTEMGQEVTMRCQPILGHNTVFWYRQTMMQGLELLAYFRNRAPLDDSGMPKDRFSAEMPDATLATLKIQPSEPRDSAVYFCASGFGTGFNTGELFFGEGSRLTVL.

The chain links TRBV7-8 to TRBJ2-6; 7 bases agree with TRBD1. The ends lost 3 bases at V and 4 bases at J; junction bases unmatched: 3. CDR3 size: 15 residues. Germline loops: CDR1 SGHVS, CDR2 FQNEAQ. The CDR3 protein is CASSLDRTGANVLTF. DNA for the CDR3: TGTGCCAGCAGCTTGGACAGGACCGGGGCCAACGTCCTGACTTTC.

Only one count was recorded for this clone. The J gene is TRBJ2-7, the V gene TRBV7-8, with D tentatively TRBD2 (5 bases). V gave up 1 base and J gave up 5 bases, with 12 bases separating them. This CDR3 has 14 amino acids. Per the germline V gene, CDR1 is SGHVS and CDR2 is FQNEAQ. Here the CDR3 reads CASSLVARVDEQYF. The CDR3 bases are TGTGCCAGCAGCTTAGTAGCGAGGGTCGACGAGCAGTACTTC.

The J gene is TRBJ2-4, the V gene TRBV28; 10 bases fit TRBD2. The ends lost 2 bases at V and 4 bases at J; junction bases unmatched: 8. Germline V CDR1 and CDR2: MDHEN, SYDVKM. The CDR3 length is 17 residues. The CDR3 here is CASSLRLAGDRKNIQYF. In nucleotides, the CDR3 is TGTGCCAGCAGTTTAAGGCTAGCGGGAGATCGGAAAAACATTCAGTACTTC.

Only one count was recorded for this clone. The chain couples TRBV27 to TRBJ2-7, with TRBD2 matching 10 bases. Trimming at V came to 5 bases and at J to 0 bases, leaving 7 bases not matched to a gene. The germline V gene has CDR1 MNHEY and CDR2 SMNVEV (reference sequence). This CDR3 contains 16 residues. In DNA, the CDR3 is TGTGCCAGCAGTCCGGGGACTAGCGCTTACTCCTACGAGCAGTACTTC. This codes for CASSPGTSAYSYEQYF.

The chain couples TRBV27 to TRBJ2-3, with 14 nucleotides matching TRBD2. Germline V gene sequence: CDR1 MNHEY, CDR2 SMNVEV (reference sequence). The CDR3 is made up of 18 amino acids. Unmatched junction bases numbered 7, after V lost 5 bases and J lost 0 bases. The CDR3 coding sequence is TGTGCCAGCAGTCCCAGCGGGACTAGCGGGAGTAGCACAGATACGCAGTATTTT. Translating gives CASSPSGTSGSSTDTQYF.

This clone is a singleton in its sample. The junction differs from germline at one of its ends, possibly a read error. This chain connects TRBV7-9 to TRBJ2-6; D is unclear. Germline CDR1 is SEHNR and CDR2 is FQNEAQ (reference sequence). CDR3 length: 14 amino acids. CDR3 nucleotides: TGTTCCAGCAGCTTTCTAGCTGGGGCCAACGTCCTGACTTTC. Its protein is CSSSFLAGANVLTF.

DNA of the CDR3: TGTGCCAGCAGTAGGGACAGCCCCTACGAGCAGTACTTC. Amino acids: CASSRDSPYEQYF. The chain couples TRBV28 to TRBJ2-7, with 7 positions matching TRBD1. CDR1 is MDHEN, CDR2 SYDVKM, per germline. The length of the CDR3 is 13 residues. The ends lost 5 bases at V and 2 bases at J; junction bases unmatched: 3.

The rearrangement links TRBV10-3 to TRBJ1-6; possible D gene TRBD1, 5 bases. Trimming pared 4 bases from V and 5 bases from J, leaving 9 bases between. The CDR3 covers 14 residues. Germline CDR1 and CDR2: ENHRY and SYGVKD. The CDR3 DNA is TGTGCCATCAGTGGGAGCAGGGATAATTCACCCCTCCACTTT. Amino acid sequence: CAISGSRDNSPLHF.

The rearrangement links TRBV4-2 to TRBJ2-3; the match to TRBD2 covers 9 bases. V dropped 1 base and J dropped 3; count of bases not matched to a gene: 5. There are 16 residues in the CDR3. Per germline, CDR1 LGHNA and CDR2 YNFKEQ. CDR3 sequence (DNA): TGTGCCAGCAGCCAAGTGGCGGGGGGGCGGACAGATACGCAGTATTTT. It codes for CASSQVAGGRTDTQYF.

The table lists this clone with a count of one. The V call is TRBV19, the J call TRBJ1-5; no clear D gene. From germline, CDR1 is LNHDA and CDR2 SQIVND (reference sequence). Trimming took off 6 bases at V and 5 bases at J, with 8 bases between the two ends. The CDR3 loop spans 12 amino acids. CDR3 nucleotides: TGTGCCAGTAGCCCCTCCGATCAGCCCCAGCATTTT. It translates to CASSPSDQPQHF.